This T cell receptor (beta chain) was recovered during a study of PD-1 blockade in classical Hodgkin lymphoma. Stated time point: cycle 4 day 1 (C4D1), after five to seven weeks of nivolumab. The patients all showed relapse after autologous stem cell transplantation, while their brentuximab vedotin exposure varied. TCRdb's table, derived via immunoSEQ multiplex PCR, lists solely in-frame clones and lacks some. The sample carries about 92,000 clones, 75% to 85% recorded once. The CDR3 contains 13 residues. The germline V gene has CDR1 SGHAT and CDR2 FQNNGV. Trimming stripped 6 bases from V and 0 bases from J, with 6 bases between.

This TCR derives from a human donor with classical Hodgkin lymphoma. The material was peripheral blood mononuclear cells (PBMCs), obtained before the fourth cycle of nivolumab. V is TRBV11-2 and J is TRBJ1-3, with D hard to call. CDR3 sequence reads: CASRQFSGNTIYF. CDR3 in DNA: TGTGCCAGCAGACAGTTCTCTGGAAACACCATATATTTT. The full variable domain, with the rest looked up from reference TRBV11-2 and TRBJ1-3, is EAGVAQSPRYKIIEKRQSVAFWCNPISGHATLYWYQQILGQGPKLLIQFQNNGVVDDSQLPKDRFSAERLKGVDSTLKIQPAKLEDSAVYLCASRQFSGNTIYFGEGSWLTVV.